This is a list of T cell receptor beta chains from one sample in a study of cytomegalovirus exposure and HLA in healthy donors. The assay was immunoSEQ multiplex PCR, and TCRdb's table has in-frame clones only and misses some. The sample lists about 120,000 clones; 60% to 85% were seen once. The material sequenced was PBMCs. The receptors stem from a woman younger than 35 in good health and CMV-seronegative. The CDR3 runs from the conserved cysteine through the conserved F or W. The order of the fields is CDR3 length, D gene, J gene, clone size, V gene, CDR3 protein, CDR3 DNA. The D gene is left open where the match is weak. The size of a clone is reported for some rows only, either as once, few or many, or as a class for expanded clones.

11 | . | TRBJ1-2 | . | TRBV30 | CVHQVDYGYTF | TGTGTCCATCAGGTAGACTATGGCTACACCTTC
15 | . | TRBJ2-7 | . | TRBV5-1 | CASSAGGGARYEQYF | TGCGCCAGCAGCGCCGGAGGGGGGGCTAGGTACGAGCAGTACTTC
14 | . | TRBJ1-5 | few | TRBV6-6 | CASSTLSSNQPQHF | TGTGCCAGCAGTACCCTCAGTAGCAATCAGCCCCAGCATTTT
15 | TRBD1 | TRBJ2-2 | . | TRBV5-6 | CASSGGQANTGELFF | TGTGCCAGCAGCGGGGGACAGGCGAACACCGGGGAGCTGTTTTTT
16 | TRBD2 | TRBJ2-7 | . | TRBV28 | CASSSRNLAGGYEQYF | TGTGCCAGCAGTTCCAGGAACCTAGCGGGGGGCTACGAGCAGTACTTC
12 | TRBD1 | TRBJ2-7 | . | TRBV30 | CAWSPGQGEQYF | TGTGCCTGGAGTCCCGGACAGGGCGAGCAGTACTTC
14 | . | TRBJ2-5 | . | TRBV6-5 | CASSYTRRQETQYF | TGTGCCAGCAGTTATACCAGGAGGCAGGAGACCCAGTACTTC
15 | TRBD2 | TRBJ2-7 | once | TRBV11-2 | CASSKLAGGPYEQYF | TGTGCCAGCAGCAAACTAGCGGGGGGCCCCTACGAGCAGTACTTC
12 | . | TRBJ2-1 | . | TRBV29-1 | CSVETGYNEQFF | TGCAGCGTAGAGACAGGCTACAATGAGCAGTTCTTC
14 | . | TRBJ2-2 | . | TRBV5-1 | CASSLGQSTGELFF | TGCGCCAGCAGCTTGGGACAGTCCACCGGGGAGCTGTTTTTT
15 | . | TRBJ1-1 | . | TRBV19 | CASSIVRDLGTEAFF | TGTGCCAGTAGTATAGTGAGGGATTTGGGCACTGAAGCTTTCTTT
13 | . | TRBJ1-2 | . | TRBV4-1 | CASSVTGNYGYTF | TGCGCCAGCAGCGTAACGGGTAACTATGGCTACACCTTC
18 | . | TRBJ2-3 | . | TRBV5-1 | CASSLAGSRDTSTDTQYF | TGCGCCAGCAGCTTGGCGGGTTCCCGGGACACAAGCACAGATACGCAGTATTTT
13 | TRBD1 | TRBJ1-1 | . | TRBV7-9 | CASSLVGDSEAFF | TGTGCCAGCAGCTTAGTTGGGGACAGCGAAGCTTTCTTT
15 | TRBD1 | TRBJ1-1 | . | TRBV5-4 | CASSWDRGMNTEAFF | TGTGCCAGCAGTTGGGACAGGGGAATGAACACTGAAGCTTTCTTT
14 | TRBD2 | TRBJ2-5 | . | TRBV5-1 | CASSLGTSEETQYF | TGCGCCAGCAGCTTGGGGACTAGCGAAGAGACCCAGTACTTC
14 | TRBD1 | TRBJ1-2 | . | TRBV2 | CASSPGQINYGYTF | TGTGCCAGCAGTCCGGGACAGATTAACTATGGCTACACCTTC
15 | . | TRBJ2-5 | few | TRBV5-1 | CASSLTSPNQETQYF | TGCGCCAGCAGCTTGACTAGCCCGAACCAAGAGACCCAGTACTTC
15 | TRBD1 | TRBJ2-5 | few | TRBV7-6 | CASSRGQGREETQYF | TGTGCCAGCAGCCGAGGACAGGGGAGGGAAGAGACCCAGTACTTC
16 | . | TRBJ2-3 | . | TRBV5-1 | CASSLGHGQLTDTQYF | TGCGCCAGCAGCTTGGGGCACGGACAGCTCACAGATACGCAGTATTTT
16 | TRBD1 | TRBJ2-7 | . | TRBV5-1 | CASSRTGTGGLYEQYF | TGCGCCAGCAGCCGAACCGGGACAGGGGGCCTCTACGAGCAGTACTTC
15 | TRBD1 | TRBJ1-4 | . | TRBV7-9 | CASRAPGQGNEKLFF | TGTGCCAGCAGAGCTCCGGGACAGGGGAATGAAAAACTGTTTTTT
12 | . | TRBJ2-3 | . | TRBV19 | CASSWGVDTQYF | TGTGCCAGTAGTTGGGGGGTAGATACGCAGTATTTT
13 | . | TRBJ2-7 | . | TRBV30 | CAWSVGAAYEQYF | TGTGCCTGGAGTGTAGGGGCAGCCTACGAGCAGTACTTC
13 | TRBD1 | TRBJ1-5 | . | TRBV25-1 | CASSAKDRFFQHF | TGTGCCAGCAGTGCAAAGGACAGGTTTTTTCAGCATTTT
14 | . | TRBJ1-1 | . | TRBV9 | CASSVQGSNTEAFF | TGTGCCAGCAGCGTACAGGGGTCGAACACTGAAGCTTTCTTT
14 | . | TRBJ2-3 | few | TRBV7-3 | CASSHGGAGDTQYF | TGTGCCAGCAGCCATGGAGGGGCCGGGGATACGCAGTATTTT
13 | . | TRBJ1-5 | . | TRBV9 | CASSGGVNQPQHF | TGTGCCAGCAGCGGGGGGGTGAATCAGCCCCAGCATTTT
11 | . | TRBJ1-6 | once | TRBV6-1 | CASSESSPLHF | TGTGCCAGCAGTGAAAGCTCACCCCTCCACTTT
15 | TRBD2 | TRBJ2-5 | . | TRBV6-5 | CASKLLAGAWETQYF | TGTGCCAGCAAGCTTCTAGCGGGGGCCTGGGAGACCCAGTACTTC
12 | . | TRBJ2-1 | . | TRBV5-1 | CASSLNSGEQFF | TGCGCCAGCAGCTTGAATTCGGGTGAGCAGTTCTTC
16 | TRBD1 | TRBJ1-1 | few | TRBV7-9 | CASSYRQGNMNTEAFF | TGTGCCAGCAGTTACCGACAGGGGAACATGAACACTGAAGCTTTCTTT
16 | . | TRBJ2-5 | . | TRBV4-2 | CASSRSASGVTETQYF | TGTGCCAGCAGCCGAAGCGCCTCGGGGGTAACAGAGACCCAGTACTTC
12 | . | TRBJ1-2 | . | TRBV2 | CASSGQSHGYTF | TGTGCCAGCAGTGGGCAATCTCATGGCTACACCTTC
17 | TRBD1 | TRBJ1-3 | . | TRBV6-1 | CASSEAGDRRYGNTIYF | TGTGCCAGCAGTGAAGCGGGGGACAGGAGATACGGAAACACCATATATTTT
13 | TRBD1 | TRBJ1-2 | . | TRBV5-4 | CASSRDRYYGYTF | TGTGCCAGCAGCCGGGACAGGTACTATGGCTACACCTTC
13 | . | TRBJ1-3 | . | TRBV5-6 | CASSLGSGNTIYF | TGTGCCAGCAGCCTGGGGAGCGGAAACACCATATATTTT
15 | . | TRBJ2-2 | . | TRBV6-1 | CASTLDRTPTGELFF | TGTGCCAGCACTCTAGACAGGACCCCCACCGGGGAGCTGTTTTTT
14 | . | TRBJ2-2 | . | TRBV30 | CAWATEGWAGELFF | TGTGCCTGGGCCACTGAGGGATGGGCCGGGGAGCTGTTTTTT
16 | TRBD2 | TRBJ2-5 | . | TRBV4-2 | CASSQDRLAGEETQYF | TGTGCCAGCAGCCAAGATCGGCTAGCGGGGGAAGAGACCCAGTACTTC
15 | TRBD1 | TRBJ2-7 | . | TRBV30 | CAWSGGTGDLHEQYF | TGTGCCTGGAGCGGAGGGACAGGGGATCTCCACGAGCAGTACTTC
15 | TRBD1 | TRBJ2-7 | once | TRBV28 | CASKGTEPWSYEQYF | TGTGCCAGCAAGGGGACAGAACCCTGGTCCTACGAGCAGTACTTC
14 | . | TRBJ1-1 | few | TRBV6-1 | CASSELDVNTEAFF | TGTGCCAGCAGTGAACTAGATGTGAACACTGAAGCTTTCTTT
15 | . | TRBJ1-5 | . | TRBV2 | CASSDGTLSNQPQHF | TGTGCCAGCAGTGATGGGACTCTTAGCAATCAGCCCCAGCATTTT
15 | . | TRBJ2-7 | once | TRBV19 | CASSIRRLSADEQYF | TGTGCCAGTAGTATTAGGAGGCTCTCGGCGGACGAGCAGTACTTC
17 | . | TRBJ1-3 | . | TRBV5-4 | CASTHTAGQGGGNTIYF | TGTGCCAGCACCCATACCGCGGGGCAGGGAGGTGGAAACACCATATATTTT
15 | TRBD1 | TRBJ1-5 | . | TRBV4-1 | CASSQATGGSQPQHF | TGCGCCAGCAGCCAGGCCACAGGGGGAAGTCAGCCCCAGCATTTT
14 | . | TRBJ1-2 | . | TRBV6-5 | CASSLTTGNRGYTF | TGTGCCAGCAGTTTGACTACAGGGAATCGCGGCTACACCTTC